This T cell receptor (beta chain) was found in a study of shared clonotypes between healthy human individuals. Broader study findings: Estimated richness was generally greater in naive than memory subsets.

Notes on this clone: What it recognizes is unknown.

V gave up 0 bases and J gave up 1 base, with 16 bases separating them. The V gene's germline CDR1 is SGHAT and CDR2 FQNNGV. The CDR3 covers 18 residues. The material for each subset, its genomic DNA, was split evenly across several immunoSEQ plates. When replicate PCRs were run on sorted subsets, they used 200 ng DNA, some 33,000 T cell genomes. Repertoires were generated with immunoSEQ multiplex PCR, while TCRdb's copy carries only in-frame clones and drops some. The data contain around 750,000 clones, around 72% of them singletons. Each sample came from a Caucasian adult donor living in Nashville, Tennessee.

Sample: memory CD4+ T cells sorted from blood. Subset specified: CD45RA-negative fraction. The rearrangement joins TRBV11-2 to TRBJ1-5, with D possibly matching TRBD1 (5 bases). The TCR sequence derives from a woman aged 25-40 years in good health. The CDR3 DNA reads TGTGCCAGCAGCTTAGATCGAGGGGTGCTGGCGAGCAATCAGCCCCAGCATTTT. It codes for CASSLDRGVLASNQPQHF.